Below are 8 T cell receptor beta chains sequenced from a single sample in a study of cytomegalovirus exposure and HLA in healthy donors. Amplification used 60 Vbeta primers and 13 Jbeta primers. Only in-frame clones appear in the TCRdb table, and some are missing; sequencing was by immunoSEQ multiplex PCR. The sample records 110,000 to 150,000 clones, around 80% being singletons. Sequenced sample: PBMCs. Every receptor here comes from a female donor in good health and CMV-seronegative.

The CDR3 reads CSVITGFTDTQYF. The DNA for the CDR3 is TGCAGCGTTATAACCGGGTTTACAGATACGCAGTATTTT. This chain connects TRBV29-1 to TRBJ2-3; D remains unclear. The CDR3 consists of 13 residues. V lost 5 bases to trimming and J lost 3 bases, with 12 bases between them. The germline V gene has CDR1 SQVTM and CDR2 ANQGSEA.

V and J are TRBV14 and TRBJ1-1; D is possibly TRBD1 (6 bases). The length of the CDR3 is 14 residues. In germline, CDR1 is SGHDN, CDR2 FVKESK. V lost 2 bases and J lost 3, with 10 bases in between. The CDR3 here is CASSQRQGYTEAFF. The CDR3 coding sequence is TGTGCCAGCAGCCAACGGCAGGGGTACACTGAAGCTTTCTTT.

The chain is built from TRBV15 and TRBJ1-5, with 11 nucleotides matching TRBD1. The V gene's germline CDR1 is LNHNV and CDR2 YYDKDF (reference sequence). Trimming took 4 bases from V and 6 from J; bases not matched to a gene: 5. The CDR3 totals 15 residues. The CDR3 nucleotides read TGTGCCACCAGCAAAGGACAGGGGGCCTCTCAGCCCCAGCATTTT. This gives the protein CATSKGQGASQPQHF.

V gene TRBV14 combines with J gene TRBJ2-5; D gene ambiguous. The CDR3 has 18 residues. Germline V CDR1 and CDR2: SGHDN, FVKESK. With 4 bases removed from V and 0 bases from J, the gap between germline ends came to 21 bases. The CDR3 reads CASSRRPGLRSYQETQYF. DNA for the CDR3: TGTGCCAGCAGCCGACGACCGGGTCTGAGATCGTACCAAGAGACCCAGTACTTC.

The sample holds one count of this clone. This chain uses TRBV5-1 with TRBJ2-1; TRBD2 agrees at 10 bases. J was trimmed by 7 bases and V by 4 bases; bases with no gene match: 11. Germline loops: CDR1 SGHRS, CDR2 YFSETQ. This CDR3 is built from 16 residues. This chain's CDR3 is CASSQPLAGVVNEQFF. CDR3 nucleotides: TGCGCCAGCAGCCAACCGCTAGCGGGAGTCGTTAATGAGCAGTTCTTC. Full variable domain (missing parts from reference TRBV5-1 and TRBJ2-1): KAGVTQTPRYLIKTRGQQVTLSCSPISGHRSVSWYQQTPGQGLQFLFEYFSETQRNKGNFPGRFSGRQFSNSRSEMNVSTLELGDSALYLCASSQPLAGVVNEQFFGPGTRLTVL.

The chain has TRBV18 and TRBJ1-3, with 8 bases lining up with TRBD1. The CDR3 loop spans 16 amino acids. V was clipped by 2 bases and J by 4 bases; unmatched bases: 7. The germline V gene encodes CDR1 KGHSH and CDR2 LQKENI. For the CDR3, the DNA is TGTGCCAGCTCACCAATTCAGGGGGCAGCCGGAAACACCATATATTTT. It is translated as CASSPIQGAAGNTIYF.

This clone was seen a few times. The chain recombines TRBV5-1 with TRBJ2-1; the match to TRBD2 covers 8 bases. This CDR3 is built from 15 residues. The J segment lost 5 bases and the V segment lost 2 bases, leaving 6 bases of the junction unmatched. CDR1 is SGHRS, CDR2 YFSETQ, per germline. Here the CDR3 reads CASSFISGINNEQFF. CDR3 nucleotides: TGCGCCAGCAGCTTTATTAGCGGGATTAACAATGAGCAGTTCTTC.

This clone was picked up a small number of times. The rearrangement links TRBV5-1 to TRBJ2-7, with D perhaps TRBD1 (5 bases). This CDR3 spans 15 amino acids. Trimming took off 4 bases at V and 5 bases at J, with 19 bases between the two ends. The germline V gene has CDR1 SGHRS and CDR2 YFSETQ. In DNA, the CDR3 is TGCGCCAGCAGCCCACTACACCAGGGATTCAACGAGCAGTACTTC. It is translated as CASSPLHQGFNEQYF.